This TCR beta chain stems from a study of identical twins. The CDR3 is 16 amino acids. Trimming stripped 0 bases from V and 0 bases from J, with 15 bases between. CDR1 and CDR2 (germline): DFQATT, SNEGSKA (reference sequence). Healthy Caucasians provided all donations. TCRdb analysed the 5' RACE reads with MiXCR anew, one entry per CDR3 protein. Of some 900,000 distinct CDR3 sequences in the sample, about 12% were seen once. The same data also went into a second study, on yellow fever vaccine responses in identical twins.

The sample was PBMCs. The V and J genes are TRBV20-1 and TRBJ2-7; D remains ambiguous. The clonotype originates from a young woman in good health. CDR3 amino acids: CSARDTFRQSSYEQYF. The CDR3 DNA sequence: TGCAGTGCTAGAGATACATTTCGGCAGAGCTCCTACGAGCAGTACTTC.